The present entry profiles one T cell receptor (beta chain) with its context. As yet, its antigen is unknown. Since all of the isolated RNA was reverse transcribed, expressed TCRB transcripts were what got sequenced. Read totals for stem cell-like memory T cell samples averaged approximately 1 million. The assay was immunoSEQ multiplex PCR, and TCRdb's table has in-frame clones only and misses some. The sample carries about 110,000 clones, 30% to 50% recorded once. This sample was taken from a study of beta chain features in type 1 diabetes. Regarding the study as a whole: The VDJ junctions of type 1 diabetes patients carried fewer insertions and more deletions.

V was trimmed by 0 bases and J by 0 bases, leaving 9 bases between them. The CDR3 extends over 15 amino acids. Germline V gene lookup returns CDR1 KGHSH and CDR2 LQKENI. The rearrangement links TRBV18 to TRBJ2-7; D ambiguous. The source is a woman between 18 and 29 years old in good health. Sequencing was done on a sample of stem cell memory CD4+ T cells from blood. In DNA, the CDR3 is TGTGCCAGCTCACCACCCGCAGGATACTCCTACGAGCAGTACTTC. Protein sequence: CASSPPAGYSYEQYF.